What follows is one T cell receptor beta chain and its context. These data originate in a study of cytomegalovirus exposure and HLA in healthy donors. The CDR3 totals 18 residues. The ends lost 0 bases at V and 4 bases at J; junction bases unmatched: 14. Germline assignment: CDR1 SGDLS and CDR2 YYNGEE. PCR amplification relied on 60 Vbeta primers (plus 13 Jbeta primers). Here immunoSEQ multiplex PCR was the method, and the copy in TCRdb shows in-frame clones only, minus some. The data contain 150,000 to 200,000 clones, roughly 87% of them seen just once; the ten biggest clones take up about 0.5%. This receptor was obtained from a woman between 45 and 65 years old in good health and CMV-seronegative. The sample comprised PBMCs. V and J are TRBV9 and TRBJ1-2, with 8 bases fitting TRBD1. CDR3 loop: CASSVGPGGILRGYGYTF. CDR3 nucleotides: TGTGCCAGCAGCGTAGGCCCAGGGGGCATCCTGAGAGGCTATGGCTACACCTTC.